This record covers a single TCR beta chain. The CDR3 extends over 17 amino acids. CDR1 and CDR2 (germline): SGHTA, FQGNSA. V lost 4 bases to trimming and J lost 0 bases; unmatched junction nucleotides: 4. Cohorts were based on clinical histories the participants reported. Before being deemed recovered, Cohort 3 donors had two negative PCRs, clearance, or symptom resolution. Clones were sequenced by immunoSEQ multiplex PCR, and TCRdb holds only the in-frame ones, with some missing. This table holds hundreds of thousands of clones, roughly 90% found once. This specimen comes from a study of blood T cell repertoires in COVID-19. Across the study: Sample material is recorded as cDNA or gDNA derived from T cells, B-cell-depleted T cells, or PBMCs.

The rearrangement joins TRBV7-2 to TRBJ1-4; the match to TRBD1 covers 11 bases. Sequencing input: PBMCs or T cells enriched from blood (not recorded which). The TCR sequence derives from a woman aged 30 to 39 who had recovered from COVID-19. CDR3 protein: CASSWGQGGSTNEKLFF. Here the CDR3 DNA reads TGTGCCAGCAGCTGGGGACAGGGGGGATCAACTAATGAAAAACTGTTTTTT.